These 19 T cell receptor beta chains originate from one sample sequenced in a study of T cell responses to AZD1222 COVID-19 vaccine. Sequencing was performed with immunoSEQ multiplex PCR; in TCRdb, only in-frame clones are kept and a portion is missing. Of approximately 120,000 clones listed, around 90% are singletons. Material: peripheral blood, obtained on day 0 of AZD1222 vaccination. The receptors come from an adult in good health.

V usage is TRBV5-5 and J usage is TRBJ1-1, with D unclear. The CDR3 spans 14 residues. The V end was cut by 5 bases, the J end by 0 bases, with 11 bases between. Germline assignment: CDR1 SGHKS and CDR2 YYEKEE (reference sequence). CDR3 sequence: CASRPGGMNTEAFF. In DNA, the CDR3 is TGTGCCAGCAGACCCGGAGGAATGAACACTGAAGCTTTCTTT.

V and J are TRBV28 and TRBJ1-5; D is unclear. The V gene lost 3 bases and the J gene lost 6 bases, with 6 bases spanning the gap. This CDR3 region has 12 residues. In germline, CDR1 is MDHEN, CDR2 SYDVKM. This chain's CDR3 is CASSFTGQPQHF. CDR3 bases: TGTGCCAGCAGTTTCACCGGTCAGCCCCAGCATTTT.

The chain combines TRBV28 with TRBJ1-4; D is possibly TRBD1 (5 bases). Germline CDR1 reads MDHEN; CDR2 reads SYDVKM. Trimming cost V 8 bases and J 5 bases, with 12 bases left between them. The length of the CDR3 is 13 residues. Here the CDR3 reads CASGTGVNEKLFF. The CDR3 DNA sequence: TGTGCCAGCGGAACAGGCGTCAATGAAAAACTGTTTTTT.

V usage is TRBV5-1 and J usage is TRBJ1-3; D gene uncertain. V lost 0 bases to trimming and J lost 0 bases, with 10 bases between them. The CDR3 has 16 amino acids. Germline-derived CDR1 and CDR2 are SGHRS and YFSETQ. CDR3 in amino acids: CASSLEVGSSGNTIYF. The CDR3 DNA reads as TGCGCCAGCAGCTTGGAGGTTGGGAGCTCTGGAAACACCATATATTTT.

The V call is TRBV28, the J call TRBJ2-1; D not resolved. V was clipped by 5 bases and J by 2 bases, with 10 bases between them. Per germline, CDR1 MDHEN and CDR2 SYDVKM. CDR3 length: 14 residues. The CDR3 loop is CASSPYTPYNEQFF. In nucleotides, the CDR3 is TGTGCCAGCAGTCCATACACCCCCTACAATGAGCAGTTCTTC. Using reference TRBV28 and TRBJ2-1 for the parts outside the CDR3, the full variable domain is DVKVTQSSRYLVKRTGEKVFLECVQDMDHENMFWYRQDPGLGLRLIYFSYDVKMKEKGDIPEGYSVSREKKERFSLILESASTNQTSMYLCASSPYTPYNEQFFGPGTRLTVL.

A few counts support this clone. The chain combines TRBV6-1 with TRBJ2-5; maybe TRBD2 (6 bases). Germline V gene lookup returns CDR1 MNHNS and CDR2 SASEGT. CDR3 size: 13 residues. Trimming pared 3 bases from V and 5 bases from J, leaving 10 bases between. The CDR3 sequence: CASSEGGMETQYF. As DNA, the CDR3 is TGTGCCAGCAGTGAGGGGGGAATGGAGACCCAGTACTTC.

V usage is TRBV5-1 and J usage is TRBJ1-2; possibly TRBD1 for D (6 bases). The germline V and J ends were trimmed by 4 bases and 6 bases, with 16 bases remaining between them. Germline-derived CDR1 and CDR2 are SGHRS and YFSETQ. The CDR3 extends over 14 amino acids. CDR3 residues: CASSEAEAGDGYTF. The CDR3 nucleotides are TGCGCCAGCAGCGAAGCCGAGGCAGGGGATGGCTACACCTTC. Full variable domain (outside the CDR3, taken from reference TRBV5-1 and TRBJ1-2): KAGVTQTPRYLIKTRGQQVTLSCSPISGHRSVSWYQQTPGQGLQFLFEYFSETQRNKGNFPGRFSGRQFSNSRSEMNVSTLELGDSALYLCASSEAEAGDGYTFGSGTRLTVV.

This clone has a handful of counts. The chain recombines TRBV6-4 with TRBJ1-1; weak D call: TRBD1 (5 bases). The CDR3 consists of 14 residues. V was cut by 8 bases and J by 7 bases, with 20 bases left in between. Germline-derived CDR1 and CDR2 are MRHNA and SNTAGT. The CDR3 region is CASSPSPGVVEAFF. CDR3 in DNA: TGTGCCAGCTCCCCCTCTCCGGGGGTAGTTGAAGCTTTCTTT.

This chain links TRBV29-1 with TRBJ2-3, with TRBD2 matching 9 bases. With V trimmed by 0 bases and J by 4 bases, 11 bases remained unmatched. This CDR3 is built from 17 residues. The germline V gene has CDR1 SQVTM and CDR2 ANQGSEA. CDR3 sequence reads: CSVEEWGGGRAPDTQYF. DNA of the CDR3: TGCAGCGTTGAAGAGTGGGGTGGCGGGAGGGCCCCAGATACGCAGTATTTT.

The V call is TRBV11-2, the J call TRBJ1-2; 7 bases line up with TRBD1. Germline lookup yields CDR1 SGHAT and CDR2 FQNNGV. The J segment lost 0 bases and the V segment lost 5 bases, leaving 9 bases of the junction unmatched. This CDR3 is 16 amino acids long. The DNA of the CDR3 is TGTGCCAGCAGCACCCATGGGACAGCTTCTAACTATGGCTACACCTTC. The encoded protein is CASSTHGTASNYGYTF.

This chain uses TRBV29-1 with TRBJ2-7; 8 bases match TRBD1. This CDR3 has 14 amino acids. Trimming cost V 1 base and J 5 bases; bases outside gene matches: 7. CDR1 is SQVTM, CDR2 ANQGSEA, per germline. CDR3 in amino acids: CSVEGSPGGHEQYF. CDR3 coding DNA: TGCAGCGTTGAAGGGTCGCCAGGGGGCCACGAGCAGTACTTC.

The chain links TRBV10-3 to TRBJ1-6; D is undetermined. Germline V gene lookup returns CDR1 ENHRY and CDR2 SYGVKD. V lost 9 bases and J lost 5, with 8 bases in between. The CDR3 runs 12 residues. The CDR3 DNA is TGTGCCATAAGACGGGATAATTCACCCCTCCACTTT. Translation gives CAIRRDNSPLHF.

The chain is built from TRBV4-2 and TRBJ2-2, with 9 bases that match TRBD2. Unmatched junction bases numbered 24, after V lost 0 bases and J lost 7 bases. The CDR3 has 22 amino acids. Germline values: CDR1 LGHNA, CDR2 YNFKEQ. The CDR3 DNA reads TGTGCCAGCAGCCAAGACGTATTTAATTTGCCCCGAGGGCGGGAGGGGGTCGGGGAGCTGTTTTTT. Encoded protein: CASSQDVFNLPRGREGVGELFF.

The rearrangement joins TRBV4-2 to TRBJ1-4; no firm D call. Germline values: CDR1 LGHNA, CDR2 YNFKEQ. V was cut by 0 bases and J by 4 bases, with 6 bases left in between. The CDR3 is 14 amino acids. CDR3 protein: CASSQEYSNEKLFF. CDR3 DNA sequence: TGTGCCAGCAGCCAAGAATATAGTAATGAAAAACTGTTTTTT.

V is TRBV5-5 and J is TRBJ1-2; weak D call: TRBD1 (6 bases). Trimming pared 4 bases from V and 2 bases from J, leaving 9 bases between. The CDR3 has 13 amino acids. Germline CDR1 SGHKS, CDR2 YYEKEE (reference sequence). The CDR3 nucleotides are TGTGCCAGCAGCCAACAGGGAAACTATGGCTACACCTTC. Translation gives CASSQQGNYGYTF.

The chain recombines TRBV3-1 (or the pseudogene TRBV3-2) with TRBJ1-3, with D uncertain. Trimming removed 5 bases at V and 0 bases at J, with 11 bases between. This CDR3 region has 15 residues. CDR1 LGHDT and CDR2 YNNKEL come from the germline V gene (reference sequence). CDR3 loop: CASSNSPASGNTIYF. DNA of the CDR3: TGTGCCAGCAGCAACAGCCCTGCCTCTGGAAACACCATATATTTT.

The V gene is TRBV2, the J gene TRBJ1-3; a possible D gene is TRBD1 (5 bases). V was trimmed by 5 bases and J by 3 bases, leaving 8 bases between them. CDR1 SNHLY and CDR2 FYNNEI come from the germline V gene. This CDR3 is built from 13 residues. CDR3 sequence: CASSWDGGNTIYF. The DNA for the CDR3 is TGTGCCAGCAGTTGGGACGGTGGAAACACCATATATTTT.

The chain is built from TRBV15 and TRBJ1-1; D possibly corresponds to TRBD1 (6 bases). Germline V gene sequence: CDR1 LNHNV, CDR2 YYDKDF (reference sequence). The CDR3 is made up of 16 amino acids. V lost 5 bases, J lost 7 bases, and 23 bases lay in between. The CDR3 is CATSGRGLTLMGEAFF. In nucleotides, the CDR3 is TGTGCCACCAGCGGCAGGGGTCTTACTCTGATGGGTGAAGCTTTCTTT.

The gene calls are TRBV28 and TRBJ2-3; D remains unclear. Germline V gene lookup returns CDR1 MDHEN and CDR2 SYDVKM. The CDR3 is 14 residues long. V dropped 1 base and J dropped 5 bases, with 10 bases sitting between them. DNA of the CDR3: TGTGCCAGCAGTTTATCCCCATCTCGAGATACGCAGTATTTT. Amino acid sequence: CASSLSPSRDTQYF.